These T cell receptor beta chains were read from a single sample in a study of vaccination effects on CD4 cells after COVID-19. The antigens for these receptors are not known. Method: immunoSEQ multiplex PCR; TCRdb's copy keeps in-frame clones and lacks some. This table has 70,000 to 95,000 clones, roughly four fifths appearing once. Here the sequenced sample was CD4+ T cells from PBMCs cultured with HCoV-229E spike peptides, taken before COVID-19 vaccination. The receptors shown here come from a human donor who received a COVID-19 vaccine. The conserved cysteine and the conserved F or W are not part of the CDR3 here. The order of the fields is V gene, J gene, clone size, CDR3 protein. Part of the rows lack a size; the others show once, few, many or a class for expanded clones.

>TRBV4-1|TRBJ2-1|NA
ASSGGQGAASNEQF
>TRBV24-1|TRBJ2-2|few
ATSDLGSPTGELF
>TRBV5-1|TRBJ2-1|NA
ASSVTSGGYEQF
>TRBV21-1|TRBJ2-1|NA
ASSPIAGLARHEQF
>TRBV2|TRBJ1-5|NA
ASSGDSRNQPQH
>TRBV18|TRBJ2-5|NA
ASSPPQGDGETQY
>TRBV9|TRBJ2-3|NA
ASSLRGPTDTQY
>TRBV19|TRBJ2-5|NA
ASIRTSGTGDPETQY
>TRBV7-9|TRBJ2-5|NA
ASSLARTGGLGEETQY
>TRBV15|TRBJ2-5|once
ATSRGNSGEETQY
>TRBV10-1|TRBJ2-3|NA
ASSDLTGASTDTQY
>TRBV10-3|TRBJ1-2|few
AISARQESYGYT
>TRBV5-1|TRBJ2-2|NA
ASSLWTASNTGELF
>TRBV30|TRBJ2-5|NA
AWNRGQETQY
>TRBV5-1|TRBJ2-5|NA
ASSLVREETQY
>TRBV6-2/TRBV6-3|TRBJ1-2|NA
ASSYLLRAREGYT
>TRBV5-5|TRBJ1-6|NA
ASSLTGSSSYNSPLH
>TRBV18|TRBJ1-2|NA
ASSPSAQDNYGYT
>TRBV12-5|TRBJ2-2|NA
ASGIPSGGDTGELF
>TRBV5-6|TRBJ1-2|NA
ASSRNIDSPNYGYT
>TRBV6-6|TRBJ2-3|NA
ASSLTGNTDTQY